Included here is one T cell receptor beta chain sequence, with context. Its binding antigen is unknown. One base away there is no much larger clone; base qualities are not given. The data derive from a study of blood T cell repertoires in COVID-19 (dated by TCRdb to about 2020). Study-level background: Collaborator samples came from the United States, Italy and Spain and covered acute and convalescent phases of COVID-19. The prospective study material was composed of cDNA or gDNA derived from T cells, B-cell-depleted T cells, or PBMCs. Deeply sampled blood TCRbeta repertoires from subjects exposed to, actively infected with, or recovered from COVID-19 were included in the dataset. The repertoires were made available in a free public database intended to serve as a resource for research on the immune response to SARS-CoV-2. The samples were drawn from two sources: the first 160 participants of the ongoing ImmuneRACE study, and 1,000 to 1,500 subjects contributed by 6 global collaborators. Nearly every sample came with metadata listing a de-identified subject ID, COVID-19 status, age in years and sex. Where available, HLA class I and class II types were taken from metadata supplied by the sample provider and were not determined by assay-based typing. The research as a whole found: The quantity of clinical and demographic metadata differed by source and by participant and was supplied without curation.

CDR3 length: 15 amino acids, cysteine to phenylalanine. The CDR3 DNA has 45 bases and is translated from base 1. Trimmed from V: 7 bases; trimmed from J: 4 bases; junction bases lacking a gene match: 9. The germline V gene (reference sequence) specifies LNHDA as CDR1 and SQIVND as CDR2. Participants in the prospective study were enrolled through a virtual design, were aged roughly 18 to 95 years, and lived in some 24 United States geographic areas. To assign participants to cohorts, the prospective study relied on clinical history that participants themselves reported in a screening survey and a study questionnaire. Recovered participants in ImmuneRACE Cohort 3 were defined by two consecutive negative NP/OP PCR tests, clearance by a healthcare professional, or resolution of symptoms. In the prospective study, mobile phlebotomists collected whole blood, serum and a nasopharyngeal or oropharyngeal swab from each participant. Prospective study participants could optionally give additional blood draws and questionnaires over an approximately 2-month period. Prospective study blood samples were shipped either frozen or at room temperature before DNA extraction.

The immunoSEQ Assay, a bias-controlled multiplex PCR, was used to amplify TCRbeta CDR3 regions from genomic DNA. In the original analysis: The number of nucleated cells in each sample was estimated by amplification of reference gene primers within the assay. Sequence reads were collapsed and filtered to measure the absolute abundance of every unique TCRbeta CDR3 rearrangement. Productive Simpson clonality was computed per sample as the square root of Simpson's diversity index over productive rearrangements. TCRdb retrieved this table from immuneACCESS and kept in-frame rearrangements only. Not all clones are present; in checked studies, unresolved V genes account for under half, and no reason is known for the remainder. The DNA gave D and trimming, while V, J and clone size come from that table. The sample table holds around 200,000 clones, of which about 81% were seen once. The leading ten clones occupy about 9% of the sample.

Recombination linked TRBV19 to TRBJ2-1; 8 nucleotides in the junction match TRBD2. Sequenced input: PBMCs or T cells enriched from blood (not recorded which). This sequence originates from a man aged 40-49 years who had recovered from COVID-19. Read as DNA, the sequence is TGTGCCAGTACCCTTGGTAGCGGGACATACAATGAGCAGTTCTTC. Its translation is CASTLGSGTYNEQFF.